This TCR beta chain was captured by sequencing in a study of blood T cell repertoires in COVID-19. Study overall: T cells, B-cell-depleted T cells, or PBMCs provided the cDNA or gDNA that served as material.

Germline CDR1 MDHEN, CDR2 SYDVKM. Trimming took 6 bases from V and 1 from J, leaving 13 bases between them. CDR3 length: 15 residues. The authors' processing: Amplification from reference gene primers served as the basis for estimated nucleated cell counts. Sequencing used immunoSEQ multiplex PCR; TCRdb keeps in-frame clones, though not all of them. Clone size and the V and J calls come from that table; the DNA yielded D and trimming. The sample holds about 260,000 clones, around 84% seen once. A few counts support this clone. The sample comprised PBMCs or T cells enriched from blood (not recorded which). The source of this sequence is a man aged 25-45 years with acute COVID-19. V usage is TRBV28 and J usage is TRBJ1-5; a weak D match, TRBD1 (5 bases). The CDR3 reads CASSTGQRSNQPQHF. DNA of the CDR3: TGTGCCAGCAGCACCGGACAAAGAAGCAATCAGCCCCAGCATTTT.